A single sample is the source of the 11 T cell receptor beta chains below, sequenced in a study of cytomegalovirus exposure and HLA in healthy donors. The PCR ran on 60 Vbeta and 13 Jbeta primers. Assay used: immunoSEQ multiplex PCR; TCRdb lists only in-frame clones, some missing. The profile shows 150,000 to 200,000 clones, approximately 85% of them singletons. The specimen sequenced was PBMCs. These receptors originate from a woman between 50 and 59 years old in good health and CMV-seronegative.

The genes are TRBV7-2 and TRBJ2-3; TRBD2 might be the D (5 bases). Germline CDR1 reads SGHTA; CDR2 reads FQGNSA. The V end lost 0 bases, the J end lost 5 bases, and 9 bases lay between the germline ends. The CDR3 runs to 14 residues. CDR3 region: CASSLAGAVDTQYF. The CDR3 DNA reads TGTGCCAGCAGCTTAGCGGGAGCGGTAGATACGCAGTATTTT.

The V and J genes are TRBV6-5 and TRBJ1-1; D is ambiguous. Germline V gives CDR1 MNHEY, CDR2 SVGAGI. Between the trimmed V and J ends, which lost 6 bases and 2 bases, there was a span of 7 bases. This CDR3 spans 12 amino acids. Here the CDR3 DNA reads TGTGCCAGCAGCAAAAGCAACACTGAAGCTTTCTTT. This sequence encodes CASSKSNTEAFF.

The J gene is TRBJ1-5, the V gene TRBV18, with 11 bases identical to TRBD1. In germline, CDR1 is KGHSH, CDR2 LQKENI. The CDR3 length is 14 residues. V was clipped by 4 bases and J by 6 bases; unmatched bases: 2. CDR3 region: CASSRDRGGQPQHF. Here the CDR3 DNA reads TGTGCCAGCTCACGGGACAGGGGGGGTCAGCCCCAGCATTTT.

To note about this clone: The sample has other DNA sequences that encode this CDR3 too. This rearrangement joins TRBV6-5 to TRBJ1-1, with TRBD1 matching 8 bases. The V gene's germline CDR1 is MNHEY and CDR2 SVGAGI. Trimming cost V 0 bases and J 5 bases; bases outside gene matches: 5. The CDR3 length is 15 residues. The CDR3 reads CASSYSTGGLTEAFF. The CDR3 DNA is TGTGCCAGCAGTTACTCTACAGGGGGACTGACTGAAGCTTTCTTT.

V and J are TRBV6-6 and TRBJ2-1; 11 nucleotides line up with TRBD2. V shed 4 bases, J shed 4 bases, and the junction held 3 bases outside the gene matches. Per the germline V gene, CDR1 is MNHNY and CDR2 is SVGAGI (reference sequence). This CDR3 comprises 15 residues. CDR3: CASSSGLAEYNEQFF. CDR3 coding DNA: TGTGCCAGCAGTTCGGGACTAGCGGAGTACAATGAGCAGTTCTTC.

V and J are TRBV7-2 and TRBJ2-1; 7 bases are shared with TRBD2. V gave up 6 bases and J gave up 3 bases; unmatched junction bases: 2. This CDR3 is 13 amino acids long. Per germline, CDR1 SGHTA and CDR2 FQGNSA. Here the CDR3 reads CASRASGYNEQFF. The CDR3, as DNA: TGTGCCAGCAGGGCTAGCGGCTACAATGAGCAGTTCTTC.

The chain recombines TRBV19 with TRBJ2-3; TRBD2 aligns across 15 bases. From germline, CDR1 is LNHDA and CDR2 SQIVND (reference sequence). With V trimmed by 9 bases and J by 4 bases, 5 bases remained unmatched. CDR3 length: 15 amino acids. The CDR3 nucleotides read TGTGCCAGCAGGACTAGCGGGAGGGGGCCAGATACGCAGTATTTT. This translates into CASRTSGRGPDTQYF.

The chain couples TRBV2 to TRBJ2-7; TRBD1 aligns across 7 bases. The CDR3 covers 14 residues. With V trimmed by 3 bases and J by 3 bases, 5 bases remained unmatched. The germline gives CDR1 SNHLY, CDR2 FYNNEI. CDR3 coding DNA: TGTGCCAGCAGTGAGACAGGGCTCCTCTACGAGCAGTACTTC. Translated: CASSETGLLYEQYF.

This clone has just a few counts. The chain uses TRBV6-6 and TRBJ2-3, with D possibly being TRBD2 (6 bases). CDR1 and CDR2 (germline): MNHNY, SVGAGI (reference sequence). This CDR3 has 12 residues. V lost 9 bases and J 6 bases, leaving 13 bases between the germline ends. The CDR3 DNA sequence: TGTGCCAGTAGGGGAGCGGGCGATACGCAGTATTTT. It is translated as CASRGAGDTQYF.

J is TRBJ1-2 and V is TRBV5-1; 7 positions agree with TRBD1. Germline values: CDR1 SGHRS, CDR2 YFSETQ. Trimming cost V 4 bases and J 8 bases; bases outside gene matches: 8. CDR3 length: 13 residues. CDR3 DNA sequence: TGCGCCAGCAGCCTTGACAGGGAAGTCGGCTACACCTTC. It codes for CASSLDREVGYTF.

The J gene is TRBJ2-5, the V gene TRBV28; 10 bases match TRBD2. After removal of 2 bases from V and 5 bases from J, the junction contained 8 bases not matched to a gene. This CDR3 spans 16 amino acids. Germline V gives CDR1 MDHEN, CDR2 SYDVKM. The CDR3 coding sequence is TGTGCCAGCAGTTTAGGGGGGGCTAGCGGGAGTGAGACCCAGTACTTC. Its protein is CASSLGGASGSETQYF.